These 14 T cell receptor beta chains originate from one sample sequenced in a study of control samples from healthy donors and cancer patients. The data were produced by immunoSEQ multiplex PCR, yet TCRdb's version contains in-frame clones alone and is incomplete. The sample holds 70,000 to 80,000 clones, about 90% seen once. Specimen: PBMCs. These receptors were taken from a woman aged 55-69 years with head and neck cancer.

This rearrangement joins TRBV18 to TRBJ2-7; unclear D gene. The CDR3 is made up of 14 amino acids. Germline V CDR1 and CDR2: KGHSH, LQKENI. V lost 6 bases and J 4 bases, leaving 16 bases between the germline ends. The CDR3 DNA is TGTGCCAGCTCGCCAGCCGATCTTGGGTACGAGCAGTACTTC. It codes for CASSPADLGYEQYF.

V usage is TRBV3-1 (or the pseudogene TRBV3-2) and J usage is TRBJ2-5; perhaps D is TRBD1 or TRBD2 (5 bases each). V was shortened by 5 bases and J by 5 bases, with 18 bases between the two germline ends. CDR1 is LGHDT, CDR2 YNNKEL, per germline (reference sequence). The CDR3 is 15 amino acids. The CDR3 loop reads CASSNYRSRGETQYF. CDR3 in DNA: TGTGCCAGCAGCAATTACAGGAGTCGAGGGGAGACCCAGTACTTC.

J is TRBJ1-2 and V is TRBV5-5; the D is unclear. Germline values: CDR1 SGHKS, CDR2 YYEKEE (reference sequence). Trimming removed 0 bases at V and 2 bases at J, with 5 bases between. The CDR3 runs to 13 residues. CDR3 in DNA: TGTGCCAGCAGCTTGGGGGTAAACTATGGCTACACCTTC. Translated, it gives CASSLGVNYGYTF.

This clone was seen only a few times. The chain couples TRBV4-2 to TRBJ2-2; no clear D. The V and J ends lost 4 bases and 0 bases respectively, with 12 bases between them. Looked up from germline, CDR1 is LGHNA and CDR2 is YNFKEQ. The CDR3 runs 16 residues. The CDR3 protein is CASSPNVGTNTGELFF. The CDR3 nucleotides read TGTGCCAGCAGCCCGAACGTAGGGACGAACACCGGGGAGCTGTTTTTT.

The chain recombines TRBV11-2 with TRBJ2-7, with 10 bases that match TRBD2. The ends lost 5 bases at V and 5 bases at J; junction bases unmatched: 9. The CDR3 length is 15 residues. Germline lookup yields CDR1 SGHAT and CDR2 FQNNGV. CDR3 DNA: TGTGCCAGCAGCCTCAGCGGGAGGGCCGAGGACGAGCAGTACTTC. This translates into CASSLSGRAEDEQYF. Combining the CDR3 with reference TRBV11-2 and TRBJ2-7 gives the whole variable domain EAGVAQSPRYKIIEKRQSVAFWCNPISGHATLYWYQQILGQGPKLLIQFQNNGVVDDSQLPKDRFSAERLKGVDSTLKIQPAKLEDSAVYLCASSLSGRAEDEQYFGPGTRLTVT.

CDR3 sequence: CASSLVSGGSYNSPLHF. The CDR3 DNA reads as TGTGCCAGCAGCTTAGTTAGCGGGGGCTCCTATAATTCACCCCTCCACTTT. J is TRBJ1-6 and V is TRBV11-3; a possible D gene is TRBD1 (5 bases). This CDR3 is built from 17 residues. Between the trimmed V and J ends, which lost 1 base and 0 bases, there was a span of 10 bases. Per the germline V gene, CDR1 is SGHNT and CDR2 is YENEEA.

The rearrangement joins TRBV7-6 to TRBJ1-1; 8 bases match TRBD1. Losses at the gene ends were 5 bases for V and 9 bases for J; bases not matched to a gene: 11. This CDR3 contains 14 residues. Germline lookup yields CDR1 SGHVS and CDR2 FNYEAQ. CDR3 nucleotide sequence: TGTGCCAGCAGCCTTCCCTACAGGGGGGGGAAAGCTTTCTTT. This gives the protein CASSLPYRGGKAFF.

The gene calls are TRBV14 and TRBJ2-1; D is ambiguous. The CDR3 has 13 residues. Germline lookup yields CDR1 SGHDN and CDR2 FVKESK. The germline V and J ends were trimmed by 0 bases and 15 bases, with 15 bases remaining between them. CDR3 sequence (DNA): TGTGCCAGCAGCCAAGATGCGACTCCCAAGCGGTTCTTC. This encodes CASSQDATPKRFF.

This rearrangement joins TRBV29-1 to TRBJ2-1; 9 nucleotides line up with TRBD2. The CDR3 is 15 residues long. Germline CDR1 and CDR2: SQVTM and ANQGSEA. V was clipped by 7 bases and J by 0 bases; unmatched bases: 7. CDR3 nucleotides: TGCAGCGGTAGCGGGAGCCAGAGCTCCTACAATGAGCAGTTCTTC. As protein: CSGSGSQSSYNEQFF.

This rearrangement joins TRBV14 to TRBJ2-5; D is undetermined. The germline V gene encodes CDR1 SGHDN and CDR2 FVKESK. CDR3 size: 14 residues. Trimming left V 0 bases short and J 7 bases short, with 12 bases between. As DNA, the CDR3 is TGTGCCAGCAGCCAAGACGGTGGGCGTGTGACCCAGTACTTC. Translation: CASSQDGGRVTQYF.

This sequence joins TRBV7-9 and TRBJ2-7, with 11 bases aligning to TRBD2. The germline V gene encodes CDR1 SEHNR and CDR2 FQNEAQ (reference sequence). V was pared by 5 bases and J by 7 bases, with 10 bases of the junction left unmatched. This CDR3 comprises 15 residues. The CDR3 DNA is TGTGCCAGCAGCCGCCAACTAGCGGGAGTTGGGGAGCAGTACTTC. As protein: CASSRQLAGVGEQYF.

V usage is TRBV6-1 and J usage is TRBJ2-6, with a possible D match to TRBD2 (5 bases). Germline assignment: CDR1 MNHNS and CDR2 SASEGT. The ends were cut back, 4 bases at V and 2 bases at J, with 12 bases in the middle. This CDR3 is built from 16 residues. CDR3 bases: TGTGCCAGCAGTGCCCTCGGGGTTCCTGGGGCCAACGTCCTGACTTTC. Protein: CASSALGVPGANVLTF.

Only a few counts were recorded for this clone. The chain joins TRBV5-4 to TRBJ2-2; TRBD2 matches at 8 bases. The V gene end was trimmed by 2 bases and the J gene end by 4 bases; junction bases not matched to a gene: 10. This CDR3 is 17 amino acids long. Germline lookup yields CDR1 SGHNT and CDR2 YYREEE (reference sequence). Here the CDR3 reads CASSLAGRGVSTGELFF. The CDR3 region has the DNA TGTGCCAGCAGCTTAGCCGGGAGGGGCGTCAGCACCGGGGAGCTGTTTTTT.

The J gene is TRBJ2-1, the V gene TRBV25-1; D is unresolved. The V end was cut by 4 bases, the J end by 3 bases, with 13 bases between. This CDR3 contains 15 residues. The germline V gene has CDR1 MGHDK and CDR2 SYGVNS. CDR3 sequence (DNA): TGTGCCAGCAGTGTGGACGGCGTGCTCTACAATGAGCAGTTCTTC. Translation: CASSVDGVLYNEQFF.